This T cell receptor (beta chain) appears in the sequencing data of a study of human T cells and chemical hapten exposure. Study as a whole: Scalp application of diphenylcyclopropenone was performed weekly in patients across the entire approximately 23-week study.

This clonotype was detected only a few times. An end of the junction does not agree with germline; a read error may underlie this. Time point given: patch test 2, 6 weeks after DPC sensitization. Treatment of the sample: therapeutic diphenylcyclopropenone sensitization with weekly scalp DPC. The study enrolled 18 to 70-year-old alopecia patients suitable for DPC. The CDR3 has 16 residues. CDR1 and CDR2 (germline): SGHVS, FNYEAQ. TCRdb independently ran MiXCR on the RACE reads; one entry per CDR3 protein. The data hold roughly 120,000 distinct CDR3 sequences, with less than 10% observed a single time. This material consisted of whole blood, taken in connection with sensitization to the hapten diphenylcyclopropenone (DPC). This sequence originates from a woman in her thirties or forties with alopecia areata. Some clones in this sample may be carry-over from other donors' samples. The chain uses TRBV7-6 and TRBJ1-3, with a weak D call TRBD1 (5 bases). CDR3 DNA sequence: TGTGCCAGCAGCTTAGCCCCGGGGCACTCTGAAAACACCATATATTTT. Translated, it gives CASSLAPGHSENTIYF.